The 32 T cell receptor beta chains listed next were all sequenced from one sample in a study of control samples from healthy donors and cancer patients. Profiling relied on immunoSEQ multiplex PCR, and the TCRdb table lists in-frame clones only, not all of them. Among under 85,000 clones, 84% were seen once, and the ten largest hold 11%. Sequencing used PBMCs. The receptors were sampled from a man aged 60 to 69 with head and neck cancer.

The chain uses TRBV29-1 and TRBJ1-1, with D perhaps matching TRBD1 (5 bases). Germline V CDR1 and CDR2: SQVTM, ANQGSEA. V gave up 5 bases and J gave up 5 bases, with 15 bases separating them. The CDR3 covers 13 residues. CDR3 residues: CSVLFGWGTEAFF. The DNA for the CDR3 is TGCAGCGTTTTATTTGGGTGGGGGACTGAAGCTTTCTTT. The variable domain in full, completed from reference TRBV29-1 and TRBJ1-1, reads SAVISQKPSRDICQRGTSLTIQCQVDSQVTMMFWYRQQPGQSLTLIATANQGSEATYESGFVIDKFPISRPNLTFSTLTVSNMSPEDSSIYLCSVLFGWGTEAFFGQGTRLTVV.

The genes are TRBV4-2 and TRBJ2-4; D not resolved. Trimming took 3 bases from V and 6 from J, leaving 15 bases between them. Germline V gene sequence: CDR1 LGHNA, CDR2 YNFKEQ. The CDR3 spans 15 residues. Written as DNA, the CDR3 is TGTGCCAGCAGCCAGTCGGGTTCCTTGGGAAACATTCAGTACTTC. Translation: CASSQSGSLGNIQYF.

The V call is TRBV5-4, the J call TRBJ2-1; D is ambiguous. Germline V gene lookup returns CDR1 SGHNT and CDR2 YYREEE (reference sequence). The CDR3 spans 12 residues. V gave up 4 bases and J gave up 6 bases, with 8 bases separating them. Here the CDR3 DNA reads TGTGCCAGCAGCACCGACTCCAATGAGCAGTTCTTC. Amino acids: CASSTDSNEQFF.

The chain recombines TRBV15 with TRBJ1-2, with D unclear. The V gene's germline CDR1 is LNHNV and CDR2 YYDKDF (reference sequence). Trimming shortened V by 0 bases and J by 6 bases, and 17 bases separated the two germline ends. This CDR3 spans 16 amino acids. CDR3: CATSRDAGQVPNGYTF. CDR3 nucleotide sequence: TGTGCCACCAGCAGAGATGCTGGGCAGGTCCCAAATGGCTACACCTTC.

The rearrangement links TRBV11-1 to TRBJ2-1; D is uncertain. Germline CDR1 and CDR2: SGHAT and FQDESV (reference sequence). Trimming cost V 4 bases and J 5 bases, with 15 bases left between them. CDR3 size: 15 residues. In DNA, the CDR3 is TGTGCCAGCAGCTCCCCGGGCCAACTTAACAATGAGCAGTTCTTC. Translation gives CASSSPGQLNNEQFF.

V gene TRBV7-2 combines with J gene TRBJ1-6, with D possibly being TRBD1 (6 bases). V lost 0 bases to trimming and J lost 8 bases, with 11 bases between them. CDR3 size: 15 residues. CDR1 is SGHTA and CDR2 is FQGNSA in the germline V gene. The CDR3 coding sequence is TGTGCCAGCAGCTTAGCTGGACAGAGAGATTCACCCCTCCACTTT. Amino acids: CASSLAGQRDSPLHF.

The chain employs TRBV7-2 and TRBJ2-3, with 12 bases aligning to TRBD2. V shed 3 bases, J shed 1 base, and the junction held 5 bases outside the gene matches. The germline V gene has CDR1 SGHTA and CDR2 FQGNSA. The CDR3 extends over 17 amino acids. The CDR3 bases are TGTGCCAGCAGCTTCCGACTAGCGGGAGACCGCACAGATACGCAGTATTTT. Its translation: CASSFRLAGDRTDTQYF.

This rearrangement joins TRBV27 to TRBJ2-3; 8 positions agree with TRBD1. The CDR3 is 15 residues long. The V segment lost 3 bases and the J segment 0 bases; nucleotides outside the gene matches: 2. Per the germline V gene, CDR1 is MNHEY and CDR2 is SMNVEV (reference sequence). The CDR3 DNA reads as TGTGCCAGCAGTTTTAGGACAGGGAGCACAGATACGCAGTATTTT. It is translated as CASSFRTGSTDTQYF.

CDR3 nucleotides: TGCGCCAGCAGCCAAGGCCCTATAAGGAATAAGGGGACTGAAGCTTTCTTT. Translation: CASSQGPIRNKGTEAFF. This chain links TRBV4-1 with TRBJ1-1; tentatively, D is TRBD1 (5 bases). V lost 1 base and J 5 bases, leaving 20 bases between the germline ends. Germline CDR1 MGHRA, CDR2 YSYEKL. The CDR3 runs to 17 residues.

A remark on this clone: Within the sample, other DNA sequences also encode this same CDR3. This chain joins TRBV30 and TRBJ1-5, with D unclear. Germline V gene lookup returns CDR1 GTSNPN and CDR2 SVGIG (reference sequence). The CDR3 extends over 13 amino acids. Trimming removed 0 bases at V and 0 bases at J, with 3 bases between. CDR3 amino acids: CAWSVRSNQPQHF. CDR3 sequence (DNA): TGTGCCTGGAGTGTACGTAGCAATCAGCCCCAGCATTTT.

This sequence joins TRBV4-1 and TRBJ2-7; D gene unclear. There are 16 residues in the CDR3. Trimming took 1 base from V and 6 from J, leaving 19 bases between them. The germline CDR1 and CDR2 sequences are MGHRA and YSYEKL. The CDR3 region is CASSQVDLVVYREQYF. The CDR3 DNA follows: TGCGCCAGCAGCCAAGTGGATCTTGTAGTTTATCGCGAGCAGTACTTC.

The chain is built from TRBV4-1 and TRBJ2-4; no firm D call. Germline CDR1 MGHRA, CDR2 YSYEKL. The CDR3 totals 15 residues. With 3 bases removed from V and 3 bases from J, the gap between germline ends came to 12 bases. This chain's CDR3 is CASSHANDIKNIQYF. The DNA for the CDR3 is TGCGCCAGCAGCCATGCTAATGATATCAAAAACATTCAGTACTTC.

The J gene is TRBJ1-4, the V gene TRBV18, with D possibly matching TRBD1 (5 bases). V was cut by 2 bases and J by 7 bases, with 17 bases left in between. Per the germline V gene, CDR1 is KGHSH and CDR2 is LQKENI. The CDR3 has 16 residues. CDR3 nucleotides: TGTGCCAGCTCACCATTGCTGCAGGGTTACGGTGAAAAACTGTTTTTT. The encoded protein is CASSPLLQGYGEKLFF.

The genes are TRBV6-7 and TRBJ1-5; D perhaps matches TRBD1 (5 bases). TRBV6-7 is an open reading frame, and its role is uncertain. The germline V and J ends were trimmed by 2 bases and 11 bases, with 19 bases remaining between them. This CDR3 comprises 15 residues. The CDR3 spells CASSYGAGDDWSQHF. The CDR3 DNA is TGTGCCAGCAGTTACGGGGCGGGGGACGATTGGTCCCAGCATTTT.

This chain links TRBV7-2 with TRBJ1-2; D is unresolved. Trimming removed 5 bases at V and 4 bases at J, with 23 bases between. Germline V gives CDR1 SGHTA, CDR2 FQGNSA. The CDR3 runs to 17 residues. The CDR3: CASSPMGLAQRGYGYTF. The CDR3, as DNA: TGTGCCAGCAGCCCAATGGGGTTGGCCCAACGCGGCTATGGCTACACCTTC.

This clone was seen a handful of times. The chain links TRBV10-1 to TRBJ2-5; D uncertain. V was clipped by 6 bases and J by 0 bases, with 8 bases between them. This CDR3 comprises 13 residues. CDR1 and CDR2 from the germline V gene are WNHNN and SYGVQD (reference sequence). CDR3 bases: TGCGCCAGCAGCCCCTCGTACCAAGAGACCCAGTACTTC. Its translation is CASSPSYQETQYF.

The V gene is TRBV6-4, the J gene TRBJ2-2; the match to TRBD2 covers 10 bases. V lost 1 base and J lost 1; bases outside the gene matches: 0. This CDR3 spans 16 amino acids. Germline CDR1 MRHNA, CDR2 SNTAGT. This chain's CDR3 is CASSDWTSGNTGELFF. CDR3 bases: TGTGCCAGCAGTGACTGGACTAGCGGGAACACCGGGGAGCTGTTTTTT.

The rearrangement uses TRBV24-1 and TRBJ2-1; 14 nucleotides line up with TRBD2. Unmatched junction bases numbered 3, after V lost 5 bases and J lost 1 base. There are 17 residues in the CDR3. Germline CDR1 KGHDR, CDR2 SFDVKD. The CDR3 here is CATSGRLAGGSYNEQFF. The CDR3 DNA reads TGTGCCACCAGTGGCCGACTAGCGGGAGGGTCCTACAATGAGCAGTTCTTC.

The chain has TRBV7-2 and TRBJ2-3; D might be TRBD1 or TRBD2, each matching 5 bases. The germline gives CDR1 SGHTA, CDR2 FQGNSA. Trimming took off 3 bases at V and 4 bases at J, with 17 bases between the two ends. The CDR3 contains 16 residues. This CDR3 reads CASSFSGTRLPDTQYF. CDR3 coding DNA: TGTGCCAGCAGCTTTTCCGGGACCAGGCTCCCAGATACGCAGTATTTT.

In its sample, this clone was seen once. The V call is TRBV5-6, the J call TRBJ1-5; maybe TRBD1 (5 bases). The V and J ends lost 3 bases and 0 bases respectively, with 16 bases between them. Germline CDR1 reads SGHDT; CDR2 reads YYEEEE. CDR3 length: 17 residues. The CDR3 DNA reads TGTGCCAGCAGCTCCAGGGCAGGCCTACATAGCAATCAGCCCCAGCATTTT. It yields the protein CASSSRAGLHSNQPQHF.

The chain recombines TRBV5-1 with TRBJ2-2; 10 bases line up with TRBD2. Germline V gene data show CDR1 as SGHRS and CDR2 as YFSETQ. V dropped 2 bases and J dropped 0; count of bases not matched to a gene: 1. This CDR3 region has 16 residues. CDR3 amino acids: CASSLGLAANTGELFF. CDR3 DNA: TGCGCCAGCAGCTTAGGACTAGCGGCGAACACCGGGGAGCTGTTTTTT.

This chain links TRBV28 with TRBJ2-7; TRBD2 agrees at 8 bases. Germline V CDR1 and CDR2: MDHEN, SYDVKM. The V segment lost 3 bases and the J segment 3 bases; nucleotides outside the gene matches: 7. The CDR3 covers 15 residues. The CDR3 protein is CASSFITSGIYEQYF. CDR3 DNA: TGTGCCAGCAGTTTCATAACTAGCGGAATCTACGAGCAGTACTTC.

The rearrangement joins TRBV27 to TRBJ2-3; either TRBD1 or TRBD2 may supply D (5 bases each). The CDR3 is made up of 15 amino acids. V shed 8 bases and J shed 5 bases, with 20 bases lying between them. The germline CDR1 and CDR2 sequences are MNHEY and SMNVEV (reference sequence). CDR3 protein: CASSPRDPRGDTQYF. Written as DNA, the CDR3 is TGTGCCAGCTCTCCCCGGGACCCCCGGGGAGATACGCAGTATTTT.

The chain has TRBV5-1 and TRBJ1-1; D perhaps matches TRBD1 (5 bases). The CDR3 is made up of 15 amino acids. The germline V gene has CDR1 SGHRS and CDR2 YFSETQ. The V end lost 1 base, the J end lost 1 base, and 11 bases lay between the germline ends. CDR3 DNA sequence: TGCGCCAGCAGCTTGTTCGAGGGGTGGAACACTGAAGCTTTCTTT. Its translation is CASSLFEGWNTEAFF.

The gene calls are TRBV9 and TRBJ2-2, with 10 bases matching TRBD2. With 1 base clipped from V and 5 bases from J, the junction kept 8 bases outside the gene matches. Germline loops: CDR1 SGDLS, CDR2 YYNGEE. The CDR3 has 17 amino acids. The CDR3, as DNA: TGTGCCAGCAGCGTAACTAGCGGGGCGCGGAGGACCGGGGAGCTGTTTTTT. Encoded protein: CASSVTSGARRTGELFF. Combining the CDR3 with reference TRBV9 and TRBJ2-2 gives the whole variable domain DSGVTQTPKHLITATGQRVTLRCSPRSGDLSVYWYQQSLDQGLQFLIQYYNGEERAKGNILERFSAQQFPDLHSELNLSSLELGDSALYFCASSVTSGARRTGELFFGEGSRLTVL.

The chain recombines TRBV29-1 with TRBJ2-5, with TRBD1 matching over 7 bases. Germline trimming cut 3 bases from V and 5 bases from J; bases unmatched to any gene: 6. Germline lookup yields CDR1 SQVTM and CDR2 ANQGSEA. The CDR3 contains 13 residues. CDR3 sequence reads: CSVERGRWETQYF. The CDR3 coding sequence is TGCAGCGTTGAGAGGGGGCGCTGGGAGACCCAGTACTTC.

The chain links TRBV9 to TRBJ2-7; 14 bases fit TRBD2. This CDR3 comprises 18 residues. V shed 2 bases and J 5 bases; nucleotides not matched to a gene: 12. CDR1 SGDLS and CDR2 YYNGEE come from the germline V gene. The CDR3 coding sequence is TGTGCCAGCAGCGTCAGTGAGGGGACTAGCGGGAGATCCCACGAGCAGTACTTC. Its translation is CASSVSEGTSGRSHEQYF.

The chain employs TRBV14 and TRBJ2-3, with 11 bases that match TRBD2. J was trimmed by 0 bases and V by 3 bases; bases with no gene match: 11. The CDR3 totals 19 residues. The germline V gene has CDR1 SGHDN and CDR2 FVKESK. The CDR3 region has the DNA TGTGCCAGCAGCCAGACAGGGCCTAGCGGGAGGAAGAGCACAGATACGCAGTATTTT. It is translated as CASSQTGPSGRKSTDTQYF.

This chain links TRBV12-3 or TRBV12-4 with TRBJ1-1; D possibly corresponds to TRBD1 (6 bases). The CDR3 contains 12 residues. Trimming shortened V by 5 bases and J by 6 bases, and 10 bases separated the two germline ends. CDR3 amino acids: CASSPGHAEAFF. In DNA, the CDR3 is TGTGCCAGCAGTCCGGGACACGCTGAAGCTTTCTTT.

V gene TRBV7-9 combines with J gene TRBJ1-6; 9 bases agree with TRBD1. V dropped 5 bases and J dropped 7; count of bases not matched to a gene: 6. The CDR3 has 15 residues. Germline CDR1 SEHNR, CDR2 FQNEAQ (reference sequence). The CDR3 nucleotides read TGTGCCAGCAGCCCCCGGACAGGGGAAAATTCACCCCTCCACTTT. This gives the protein CASSPRTGENSPLHF.

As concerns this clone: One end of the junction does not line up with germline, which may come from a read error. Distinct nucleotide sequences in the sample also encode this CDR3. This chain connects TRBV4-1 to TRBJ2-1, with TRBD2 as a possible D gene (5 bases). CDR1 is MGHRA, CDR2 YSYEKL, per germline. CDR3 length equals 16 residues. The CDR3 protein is CASSQDVLGSYNEQFF. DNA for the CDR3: TGCGCTAGCAGCCAAGATGTACTAGGGTCCTACAATGAGCAGTTCTTC.

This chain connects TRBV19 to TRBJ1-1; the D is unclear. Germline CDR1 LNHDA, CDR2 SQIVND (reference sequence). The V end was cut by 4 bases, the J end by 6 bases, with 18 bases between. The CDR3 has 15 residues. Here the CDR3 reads CASSTLPRRSPEAFF. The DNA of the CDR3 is TGTGCCAGTAGTACCTTACCCAGACGGAGCCCTGAAGCTTTCTTT.